The rows below give T cell receptor beta chains drawn from one sample of a study of T-cell reconstitution after alpha-beta-depleted transplantation in children. MiXCR was run by TCRdb on the PCR reads, yielding one entry per CDR3 protein. The sample has about 460,000 distinct CDR3 sequences; approximately 10% are singletons. The source material was PBMCs, mostly from graft donor cells, sampled 180 days after TCRalphabeta/CD19-depleted stem cell transplant. The receptor set was obtained from a female patient aged 2-9 years who had a stem cell transplant for aplastic anemia, so the T cells may come from the graft donor. Each CDR3 is given with its conserved first and last residue. Each record gives: D gene, J gene, V gene, clone size, CDR3 protein, CDR3 DNA. The D gene is left open where the match is weak. Size is stated for part of the rows, as once, few or many counts, or as a class when the clone is expanded.

TRBD1	TRBJ2-1	TRBV5-1	many	CASSLDTTGGQGDEQFF	TGCGCCAGCAGCTTGGACACGACAGGGGGCCAGGGGGATGAGCAGTTCTTC
.	TRBJ1-1	TRBV7-9	few	CASSLEGGPF	TGTGCCAGCAGCTTAGAGGGGGGGCCCTTT
.	TRBJ2-7	TRBV10-3	once	CAMGPAVSYEQYF	TGTGCCATGGGCCCCGCAGTCTCCTACGAGCAGTACTTC
.	TRBJ2-2	TRBV5-1	many	CASRPRNTGELFF	TGCGCCAGCCGCCCCAGAAACACCGGGGAGCTGTTTTTT
.	TRBJ2-5	TRBV12-3/TRBV12-4	many	CASSLPGKTQYF	TGTGCCAGCAGTTTACCGGGGAAGACCCAGTACTTC
TRBD1	TRBJ1-4	TRBV5-1	.	CASRQQGASNEKLFF	TGCGCCAGCAGGCAGCAGGGGGCGAGCAATGAAAAACTGTTTTTT
.	TRBJ2-1	TRBV5-8	.	CASSLQVGQFF	TGTGCCAGCAGCTTGCAGGTAGGGCAGTTCTTC
.	TRBJ2-1	TRBV2	few	CASRDGRYSYNEQFF	TGTGCCAGCAGGGACGGACGGTATTCCTACAATGAGCAGTTCTTC
.	TRBJ2-7	TRBV12-3/TRBV12-4	.	CASSLAGMGPEQYF	TGTGCCAGCAGTTTAGCGGGAATGGGCCCCGAGCAGTACTTC
TRBD2	TRBJ2-3	TRBV7-2	few	CASSFRVAGSTDTQYF	TGTGCCAGCAGCTTTAGGGTAGCGGGTAGCACAGATACGCAGTATTTT
.	TRBJ1-5	TRBV12-3/TRBV12-4	.	CATAYRAVQPQHF	TGTGCCACCGCTTACAGGGCCGTACAGCCCCAGCATTTT
.	TRBJ2-7	TRBV10-3	few	CAISESGRNEQYF	TGTGCCATCAGTGAGTCGGGAAGGAACGAGCAGTACTTC
.	TRBJ1-1	TRBV11-2	.	CASSLEFVWDGNTEAFF	TGTGCCAGCAGCTTAGAGTTTGTATGGGATGGAAACACTGAAGCTTTCTTT
TRBD2	TRBJ2-7	TRBV7-9	few	CASRKGLAGDEQYF	TGTGCCAGCAGAAAGGGGCTAGCGGGAGACGAGCAGTACTTC
TRBD1	TRBJ2-1	TRBV29-1	few	CSVDRGLTNEQFF	TGCAGCGTCGACAGGGGGCTTACAAATGAGCAGTTCTTC
.	TRBJ2-1	TRBV20-1	.	CSARISRFGNEQFF	TGCAGTGCTAGGATAAGTCGATTTGGCAATGAGCAGTTCTTC
.	TRBJ1-6	TRBV20-1	.	CSAVQGGYNSPLHF	TGCAGTGCTGTACAGGGAGGCTATAATTCACCCCTCCACTTT
.	TRBJ2-1	TRBV12-3/TRBV12-4	few	CASSSANNEQFF	TGTGCCAGCAGTTCGGCCAACAATGAGCAGTTCTTC
.	TRBJ2-2	TRBV6-4	few	CASRVALDSFGLIAPNTGELFF	TGTGCCAGCAGGGTGGCCCTTGACAGTTTCGGTTTAATTGCACCGAACACCGGGGAGCTGTTTTTT
TRBD2	TRBJ2-3	TRBV5-1	few	CASSPHLLAGLTDTQYF	TGCGCCAGCAGCCCCCATTTACTAGCGGGACTCACAGATACGCAGTATTTT